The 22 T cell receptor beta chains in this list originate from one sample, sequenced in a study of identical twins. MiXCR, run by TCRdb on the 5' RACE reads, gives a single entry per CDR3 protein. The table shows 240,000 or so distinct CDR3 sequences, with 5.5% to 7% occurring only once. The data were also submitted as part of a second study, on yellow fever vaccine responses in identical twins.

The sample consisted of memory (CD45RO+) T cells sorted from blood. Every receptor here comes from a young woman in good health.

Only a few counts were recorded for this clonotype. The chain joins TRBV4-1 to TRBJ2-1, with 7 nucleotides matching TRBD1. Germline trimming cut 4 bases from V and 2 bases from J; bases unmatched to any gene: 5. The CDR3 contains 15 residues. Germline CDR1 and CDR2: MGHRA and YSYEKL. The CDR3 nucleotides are TGCGCCAGCAGCCGAACAGGGGACCCCTACAATGAGCAGTTCTTC. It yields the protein CASSRTGDPYNEQFF.

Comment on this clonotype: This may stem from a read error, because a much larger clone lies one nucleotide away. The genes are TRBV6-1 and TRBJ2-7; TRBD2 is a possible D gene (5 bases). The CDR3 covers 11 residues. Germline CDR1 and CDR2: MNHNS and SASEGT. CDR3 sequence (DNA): TGTTCCAGCGGAGTGATCCTCGAGCAGTACGTC. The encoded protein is CSSGVILEQYV.

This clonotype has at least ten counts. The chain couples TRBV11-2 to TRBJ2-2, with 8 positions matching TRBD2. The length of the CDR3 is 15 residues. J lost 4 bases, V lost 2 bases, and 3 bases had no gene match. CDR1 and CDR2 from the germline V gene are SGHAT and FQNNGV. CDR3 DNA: TGTGCCAGCAGCTTACTAGCGGGTTCCACCGGGGAGCTGTTTTTT. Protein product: CASSLLAGSTGELFF.

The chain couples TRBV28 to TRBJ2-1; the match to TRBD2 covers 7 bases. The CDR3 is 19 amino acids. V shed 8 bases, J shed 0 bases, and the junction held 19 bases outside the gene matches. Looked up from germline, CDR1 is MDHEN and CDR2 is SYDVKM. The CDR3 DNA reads TGTGCCAGCTTTCTTAGCGGGCCAAACGCCGGGAGCTCCTACAATGAGCAGTTCTTC. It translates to CASFLSGPNAGSSYNEQFF.

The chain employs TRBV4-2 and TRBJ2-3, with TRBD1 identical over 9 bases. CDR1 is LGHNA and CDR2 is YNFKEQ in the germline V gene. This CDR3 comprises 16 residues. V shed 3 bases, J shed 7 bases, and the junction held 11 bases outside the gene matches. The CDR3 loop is CASSQPGQGSSNTQYF. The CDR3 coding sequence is TGTGCCAGCAGCCAGCCGGGACAGGGTTCATCAAATACGCAGTATTTT.

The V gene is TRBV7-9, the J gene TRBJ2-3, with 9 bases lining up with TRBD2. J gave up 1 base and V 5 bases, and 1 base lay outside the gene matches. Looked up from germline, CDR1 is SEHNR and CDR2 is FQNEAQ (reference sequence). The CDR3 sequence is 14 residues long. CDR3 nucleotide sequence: TGTGCCAGCAGCGCTAGCGGGGGCACAGATACGCAGTATTTT. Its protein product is CASSASGGTDTQYF.

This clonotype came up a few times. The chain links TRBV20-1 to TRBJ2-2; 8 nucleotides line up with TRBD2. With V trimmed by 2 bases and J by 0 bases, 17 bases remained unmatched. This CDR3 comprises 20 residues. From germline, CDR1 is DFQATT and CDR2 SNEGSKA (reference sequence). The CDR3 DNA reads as TGCAGTGCTAGACTTCCTTTCGGACTAGCCCATCATACGAACACCGGGGAGCTGTTTTTT. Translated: CSARLPFGLAHHTNTGELFF.

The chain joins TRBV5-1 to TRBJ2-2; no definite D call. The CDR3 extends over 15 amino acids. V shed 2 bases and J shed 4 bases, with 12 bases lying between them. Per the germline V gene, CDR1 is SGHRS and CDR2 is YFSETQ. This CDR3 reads CASSLRTDITGELFF. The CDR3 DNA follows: TGCGCCAGCAGCTTAAGGACGGATATCACCGGGGAGCTGTTTTTT.

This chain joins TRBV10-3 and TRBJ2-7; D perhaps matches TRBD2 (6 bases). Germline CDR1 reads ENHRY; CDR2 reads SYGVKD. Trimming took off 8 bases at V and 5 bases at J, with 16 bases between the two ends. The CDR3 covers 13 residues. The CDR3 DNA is TGTGCCATCGGGGGGACCTGGGGAGACGAGCAGTACTTC. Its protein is CAIGGTWGDEQYF.

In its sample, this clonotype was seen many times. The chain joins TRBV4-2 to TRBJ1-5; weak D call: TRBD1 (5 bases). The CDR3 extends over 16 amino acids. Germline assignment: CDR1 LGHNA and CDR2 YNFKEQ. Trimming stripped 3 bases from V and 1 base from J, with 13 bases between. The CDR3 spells CASSQAFGASNQPQHF. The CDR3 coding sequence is TGTGCCAGCAGCCAGGCGTTCGGGGCAAGCAATCAGCCCCAGCATTTT.

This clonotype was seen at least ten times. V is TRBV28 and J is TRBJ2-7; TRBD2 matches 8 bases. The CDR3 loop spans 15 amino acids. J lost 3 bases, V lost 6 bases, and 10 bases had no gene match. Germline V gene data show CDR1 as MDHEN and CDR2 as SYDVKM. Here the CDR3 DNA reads TGTGCCAGCAGCCCCGGGCTAGCGGGTGGCTACGAGCAGTACTTC. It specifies CASSPGLAGGYEQYF.

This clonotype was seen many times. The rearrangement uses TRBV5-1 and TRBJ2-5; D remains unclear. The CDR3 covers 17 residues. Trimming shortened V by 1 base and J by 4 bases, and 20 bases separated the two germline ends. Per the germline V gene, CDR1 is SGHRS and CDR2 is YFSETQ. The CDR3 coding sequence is TGCGCCAGCAGCTTGTTGCTGGGCCCGGAAGGGCGAGAGACCCAGTACTTC. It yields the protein CASSLLLGPEGRETQYF.

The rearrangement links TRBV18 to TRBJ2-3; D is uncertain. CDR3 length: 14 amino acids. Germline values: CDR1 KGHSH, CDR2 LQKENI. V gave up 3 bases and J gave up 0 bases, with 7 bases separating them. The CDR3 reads CASSPSSSTDTQYF. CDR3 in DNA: TGTGCCAGCTCACCCTCATCTAGCACAGATACGCAGTATTTT.

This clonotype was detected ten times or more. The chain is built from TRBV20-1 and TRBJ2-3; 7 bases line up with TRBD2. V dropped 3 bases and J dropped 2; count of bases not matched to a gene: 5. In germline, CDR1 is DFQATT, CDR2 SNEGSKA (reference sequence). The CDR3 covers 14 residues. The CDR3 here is CSASRAGYTDTQYF. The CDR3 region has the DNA TGCAGTGCTAGCCGAGCGGGATACACAGATACGCAGTATTTT.

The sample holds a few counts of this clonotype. The CDR3 DNA reads TGTGCCAGCAGTTTCGGACAGGGAACATATGGCTACACCTTC. Its translation: CASSFGQGTYGYTF. The rearrangement links TRBV28 to TRBJ1-2; 8 bases map to TRBD1. The CDR3 has 14 residues. Germline V gene lookup returns CDR1 MDHEN and CDR2 SYDVKM. The V gene end was trimmed by 3 bases and the J gene end by 5 bases; junction bases not matched to a gene: 5.

CDR3 nucleotides: TGTGCCAGCAGGCGGGACCGCTACGAGCAGTACGTC. It is translated as CASRRDRYEQYV. V is TRBV6-1 and J is TRBJ2-7; weak D call: TRBD2 (6 bases). Germline V gene data show CDR1 as MNHNS and CDR2 as SASEGT. Between the trimmed V and J ends, which lost 6 bases and 3 bases, there was a span of 9 bases. The length of the CDR3 is 12 residues.

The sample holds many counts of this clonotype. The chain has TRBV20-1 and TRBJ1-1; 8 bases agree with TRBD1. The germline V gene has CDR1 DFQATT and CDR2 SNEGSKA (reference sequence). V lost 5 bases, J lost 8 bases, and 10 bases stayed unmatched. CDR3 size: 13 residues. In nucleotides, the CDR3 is TGCAGTGCTTCTTTAGGACAGGGAGTGGAAGCTTTCTTT. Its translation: CSASLGQGVEAFF.

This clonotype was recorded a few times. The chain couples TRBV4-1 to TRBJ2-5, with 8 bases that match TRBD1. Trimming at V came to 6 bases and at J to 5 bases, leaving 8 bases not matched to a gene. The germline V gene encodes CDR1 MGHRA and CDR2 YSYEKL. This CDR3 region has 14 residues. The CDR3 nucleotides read TGCGCCAGCAGTATAGACAGGGGCCGGGAGACCCAGTACTTC. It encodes CASSIDRGRETQYF.

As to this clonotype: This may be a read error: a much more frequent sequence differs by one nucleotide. The CDR3 reads CASSQVRDTQYF. For the CDR3, the DNA is TGTGCCAGCAGCCAAGTCAGAGATACGCAGTATTTT. The chain employs TRBV3-1 and TRBJ2-3; D remains unclear. V dropped 1 base and J dropped 5 bases, with 4 bases sitting between them. Germline V lookup: CDR1 LGHDT, CDR2 YNNKEL (reference sequence). The CDR3 extends over 12 amino acids.

CDR3: CATSVGGRTQYF. The CDR3, as DNA: TGTGCCACCAGTGTCGGGGGGAGGACGCAGTATTTT. The genes are TRBV24-1 and TRBJ2-3; 7 bases are a match to TRBD2. The CDR3 covers 12 residues. V lost 5 bases to trimming and J lost 9 bases; unmatched junction nucleotides: 4. CDR1 is KGHDR and CDR2 is SFDVKD in the germline V gene.

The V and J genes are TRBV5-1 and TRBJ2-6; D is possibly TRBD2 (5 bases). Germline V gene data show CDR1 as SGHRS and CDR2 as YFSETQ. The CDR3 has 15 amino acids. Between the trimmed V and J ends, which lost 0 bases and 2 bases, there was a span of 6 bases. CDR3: CASSLVRAGANVLTF. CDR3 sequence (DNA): TGCGCCAGCAGCTTGGTGCGGGCTGGGGCCAACGTCCTGACTTTC.

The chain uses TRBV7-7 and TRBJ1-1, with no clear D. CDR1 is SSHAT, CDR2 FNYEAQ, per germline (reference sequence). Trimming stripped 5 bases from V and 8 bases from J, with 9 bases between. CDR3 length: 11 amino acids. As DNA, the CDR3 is TGTGCCAGCAGCAATACGGGGGAAGCTTTCTTT. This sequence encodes CASSNTGEAFF.